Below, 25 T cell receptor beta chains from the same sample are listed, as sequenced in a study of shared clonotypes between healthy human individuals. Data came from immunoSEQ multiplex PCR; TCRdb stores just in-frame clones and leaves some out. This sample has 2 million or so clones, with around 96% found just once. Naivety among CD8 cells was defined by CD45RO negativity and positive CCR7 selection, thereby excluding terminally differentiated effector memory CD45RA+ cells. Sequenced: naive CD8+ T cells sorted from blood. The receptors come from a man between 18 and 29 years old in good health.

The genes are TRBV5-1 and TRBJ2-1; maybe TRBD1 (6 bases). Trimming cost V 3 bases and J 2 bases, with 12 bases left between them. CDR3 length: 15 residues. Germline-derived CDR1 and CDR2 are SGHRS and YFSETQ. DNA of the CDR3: TGCGCCAGCAGCTGGACAGCTCCGACCTACAATGAGCAGTTCTTC. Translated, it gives CASSWTAPTYNEQFF.

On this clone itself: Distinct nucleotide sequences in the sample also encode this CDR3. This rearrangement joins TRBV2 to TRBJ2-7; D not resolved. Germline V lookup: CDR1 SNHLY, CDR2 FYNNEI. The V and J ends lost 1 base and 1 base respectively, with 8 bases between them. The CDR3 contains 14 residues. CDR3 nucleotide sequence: TGTGCCAGCAGTGAAGGTCCGGATTCCTACGAGCAGTACTTC. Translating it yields CASSEGPDSYEQYF.

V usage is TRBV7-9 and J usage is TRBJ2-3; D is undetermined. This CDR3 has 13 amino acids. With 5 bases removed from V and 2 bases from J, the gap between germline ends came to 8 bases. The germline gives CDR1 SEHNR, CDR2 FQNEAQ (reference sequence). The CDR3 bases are TGTGCCAGCAGCCCGACTTTCACAGATACGCAGTATTTT. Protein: CASSPTFTDTQYF. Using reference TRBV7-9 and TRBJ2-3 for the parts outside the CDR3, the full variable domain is DTGVSQNPRHKITKRGQNVTFRCDPISEHNRLYWYRQTLGQGPEFLTYFQNEAQLEKSRLLSDRFSAERPKGSFSTLEIQRTEQGDSAMYLCASSPTFTDTQYFGPGTRLTVL.

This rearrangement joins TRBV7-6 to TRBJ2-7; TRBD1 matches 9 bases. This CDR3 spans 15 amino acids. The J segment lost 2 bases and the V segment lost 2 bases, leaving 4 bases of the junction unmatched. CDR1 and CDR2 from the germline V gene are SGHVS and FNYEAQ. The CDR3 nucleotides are TGTGCCAGCAGCTTAAAGGACAGGGGAACCTACGAGCAGTACTTC. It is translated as CASSLKDRGTYEQYF.

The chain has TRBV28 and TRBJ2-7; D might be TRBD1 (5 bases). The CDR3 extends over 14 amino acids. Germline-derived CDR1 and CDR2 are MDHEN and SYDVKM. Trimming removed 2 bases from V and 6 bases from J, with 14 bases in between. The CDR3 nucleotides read TGTGCCAGCAGTTTAAGGGGCTGGTCGGGCGAGCAGTACTTC. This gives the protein CASSLRGWSGEQYF.

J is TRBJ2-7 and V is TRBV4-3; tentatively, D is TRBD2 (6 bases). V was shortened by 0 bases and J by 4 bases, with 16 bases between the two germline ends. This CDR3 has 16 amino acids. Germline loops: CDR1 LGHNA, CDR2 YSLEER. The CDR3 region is CASSQDFGGKGYEQYF. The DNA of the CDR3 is TGCGCCAGCAGCCAAGATTTCGGAGGGAAGGGTTACGAGCAGTACTTC.

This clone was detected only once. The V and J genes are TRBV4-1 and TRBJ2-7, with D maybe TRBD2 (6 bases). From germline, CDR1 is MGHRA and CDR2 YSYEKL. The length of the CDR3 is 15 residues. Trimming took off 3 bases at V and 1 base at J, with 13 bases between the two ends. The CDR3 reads CASSHASGTSYEQYF. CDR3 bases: TGCGCCAGCAGCCACGCATCCGGGACTTCCTACGAGCAGTACTTC.

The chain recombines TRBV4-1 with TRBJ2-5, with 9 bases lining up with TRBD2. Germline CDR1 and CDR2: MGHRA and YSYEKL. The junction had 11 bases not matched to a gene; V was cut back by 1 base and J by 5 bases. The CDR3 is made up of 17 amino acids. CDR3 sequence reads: CASSQVLAGEWGETQYF. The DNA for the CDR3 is TGCGCCAGCAGCCAAGTGTTAGCGGGGGAGTGGGGGGAGACCCAGTACTTC.

CDR3 coding DNA: TGCGCCAGCCGCCGGTACGGACCTACGAGCGGCTACACCTTC. Translated, it gives CASRRYGPTSGYTF. The chain combines TRBV5-1 with TRBJ1-2; D not resolved. The V and J ends lost 7 bases and 8 bases respectively, with 21 bases between them. From germline, CDR1 is SGHRS and CDR2 YFSETQ. The CDR3 contains 14 residues.

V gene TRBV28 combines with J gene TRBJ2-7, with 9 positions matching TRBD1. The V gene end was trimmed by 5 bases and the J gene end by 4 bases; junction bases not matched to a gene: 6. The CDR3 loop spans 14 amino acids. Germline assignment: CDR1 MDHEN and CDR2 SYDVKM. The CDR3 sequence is CASSRQGGEYEQYF. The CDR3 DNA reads TGTGCCAGCAGTCGACAGGGGGGAGAGTACGAGCAGTACTTC.

CDR3 in amino acids: CASSPQGTSYNEQFF. The CDR3 bases are TGTGCCAGCAGCCCGCAGGGGACCTCCTACAATGAGCAGTTCTTC. V gene TRBV7-9 combines with J gene TRBJ2-1, with D maybe TRBD1 (6 bases). The germline V gene encodes CDR1 SEHNR and CDR2 FQNEAQ (reference sequence). The germline V and J ends were trimmed by 5 bases and 0 bases, with 11 bases remaining between them. This CDR3 comprises 15 residues.

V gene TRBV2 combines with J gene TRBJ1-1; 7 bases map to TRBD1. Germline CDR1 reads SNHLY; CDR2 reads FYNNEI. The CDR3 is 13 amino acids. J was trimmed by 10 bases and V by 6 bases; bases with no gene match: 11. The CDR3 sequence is CASRETGTLGAFF. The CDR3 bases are TGTGCCAGCAGGGAGACAGGGACCCTTGGAGCTTTCTTT.

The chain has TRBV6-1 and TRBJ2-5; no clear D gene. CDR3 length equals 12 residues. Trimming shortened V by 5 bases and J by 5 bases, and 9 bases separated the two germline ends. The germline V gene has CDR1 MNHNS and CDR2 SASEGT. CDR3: CASSSNPETQYF. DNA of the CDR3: TGTGCCAGCAGTAGCAATCCGGAGACCCAGTACTTC.

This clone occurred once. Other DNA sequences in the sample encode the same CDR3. As DNA, the CDR3 is TGTGCCAGCACCCGGACGGGGAGCACAGATACGCAGTATTTT. Translation: CASTRTGSTDTQYF. V is TRBV27 and J is TRBJ2-3, with a tentative D call TRBD2 (5 bases). Looked up from germline, CDR1 is MNHEY and CDR2 is SMNVEV (reference sequence). The CDR3 is 14 residues long. V was shortened by 7 bases and J by 0 bases, with 11 bases between the two germline ends.

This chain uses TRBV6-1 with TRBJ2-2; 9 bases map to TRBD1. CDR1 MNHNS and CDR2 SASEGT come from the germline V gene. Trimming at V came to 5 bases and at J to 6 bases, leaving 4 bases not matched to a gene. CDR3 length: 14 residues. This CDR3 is CASSPRTGAGELFF. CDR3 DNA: TGTGCCAGCAGTCCGAGGACAGGGGCCGGGGAGCTGTTTTTT.

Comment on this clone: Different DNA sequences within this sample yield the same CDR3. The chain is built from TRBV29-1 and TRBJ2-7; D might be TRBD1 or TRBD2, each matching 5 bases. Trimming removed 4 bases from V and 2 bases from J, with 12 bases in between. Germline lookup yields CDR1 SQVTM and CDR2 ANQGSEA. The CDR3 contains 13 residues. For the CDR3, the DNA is TGCAGCGTTGCTGGGACCTCCACCTACGAGCAGTACTTC. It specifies CSVAGTSTYEQYF.

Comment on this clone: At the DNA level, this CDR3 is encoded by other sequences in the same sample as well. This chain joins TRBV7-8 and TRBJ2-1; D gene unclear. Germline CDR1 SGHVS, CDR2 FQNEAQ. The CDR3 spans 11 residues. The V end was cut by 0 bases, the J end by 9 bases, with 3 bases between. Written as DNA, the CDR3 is TGTGCCAGCAGCTTAGCTAGTGAGCAGTTCTTC. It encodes CASSLASEQFF.

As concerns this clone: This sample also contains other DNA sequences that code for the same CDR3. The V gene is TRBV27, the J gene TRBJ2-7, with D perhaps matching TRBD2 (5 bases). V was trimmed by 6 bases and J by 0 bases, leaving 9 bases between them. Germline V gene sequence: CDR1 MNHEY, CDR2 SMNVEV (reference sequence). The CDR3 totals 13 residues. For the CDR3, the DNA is TGTGCCAGCAGCCCCGGGATCTCCTACGAGCAGTACTTC. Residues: CASSPGISYEQYF.

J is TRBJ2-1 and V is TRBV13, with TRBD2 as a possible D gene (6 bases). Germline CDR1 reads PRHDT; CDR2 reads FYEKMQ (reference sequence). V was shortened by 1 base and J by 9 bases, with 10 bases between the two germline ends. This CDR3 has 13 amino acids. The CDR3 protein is CASSLETSLEQFF. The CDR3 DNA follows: TGTGCCAGCAGCTTAGAGACTAGTCTTGAGCAGTTCTTC.

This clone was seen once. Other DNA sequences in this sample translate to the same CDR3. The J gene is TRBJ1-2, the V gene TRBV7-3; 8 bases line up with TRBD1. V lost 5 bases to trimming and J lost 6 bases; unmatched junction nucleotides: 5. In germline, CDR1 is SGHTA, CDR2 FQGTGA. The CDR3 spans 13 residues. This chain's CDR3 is CASSPTGGDGYTF. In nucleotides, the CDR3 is TGTGCCAGCAGCCCCACAGGGGGGGATGGCTACACCTTC.

This chain's CDR3 is CAWSYSYGYTF. CDR3 nucleotides: TGTGCCTGGAGTTATAGCTATGGCTACACCTTC. The chain combines TRBV30 with TRBJ1-2; D uncertain. Trimming took 2 bases from V and 4 from J, leaving 5 bases between them. CDR1 and CDR2 (germline): GTSNPN, SVGIG (reference sequence). The CDR3 extends over 11 amino acids.

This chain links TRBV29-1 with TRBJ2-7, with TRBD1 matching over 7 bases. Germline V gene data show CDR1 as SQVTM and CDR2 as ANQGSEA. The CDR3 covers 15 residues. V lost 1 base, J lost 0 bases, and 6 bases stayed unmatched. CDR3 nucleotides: TGCAGCGTTGAAGCAAACCGGGACAGCTCCTACGAGCAGTACTTC. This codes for CSVEANRDSSYEQYF.

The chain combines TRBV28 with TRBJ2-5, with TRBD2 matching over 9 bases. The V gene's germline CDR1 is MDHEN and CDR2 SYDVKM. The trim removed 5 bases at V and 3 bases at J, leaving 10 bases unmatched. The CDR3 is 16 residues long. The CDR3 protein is CASSPRLAALEETQYF. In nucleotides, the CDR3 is TGTGCCAGCAGTCCGAGACTAGCGGCCCTTGAAGAGACCCAGTACTTC.

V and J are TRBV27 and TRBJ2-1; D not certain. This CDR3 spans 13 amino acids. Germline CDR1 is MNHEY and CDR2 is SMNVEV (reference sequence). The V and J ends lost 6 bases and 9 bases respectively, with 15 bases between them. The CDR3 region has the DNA TGTGCCAGCAGCTCCTGGACGCTCGGTGAGCAGTTCTTC. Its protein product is CASSSWTLGEQFF.

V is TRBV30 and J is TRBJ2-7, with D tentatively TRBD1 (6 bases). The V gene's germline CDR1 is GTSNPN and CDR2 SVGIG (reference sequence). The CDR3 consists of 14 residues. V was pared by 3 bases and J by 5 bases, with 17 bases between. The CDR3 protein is CAWSPFTGFHEQYF. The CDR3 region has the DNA TGTGCCTGGAGCCCATTCACAGGGTTCCACGAGCAGTACTTC.